This T cell receptor beta chain was documented in a study of T cell responses to AZD1222 COVID-19 vaccine. In this sample, this clone turned up once. Germline V gives CDR1 SGHRS, CDR2 YFSETQ. This CDR3 is 13 amino acids long. The V gene lost 4 bases and the J gene lost 1 base, with 9 bases spanning the gap. Sequencing used immunoSEQ multiplex PCR; TCRdb keeps in-frame clones, though not all of them. The sample comprises around 180,000 clones, 88% of which are singletons, and more than 7% rests with the top ten. The source was peripheral blood, collected on day 0 of AZD1222 vaccination. This chain connects TRBV5-1 to TRBJ2-7; no definite D call. This receptor was identified in an adult in good health. The CDR3 sequence is CASSPPGSYEQYF. Written as DNA, the CDR3 is TGCGCCAGCAGCCCGCCGGGTTCCTACGAGCAGTACTTC.